Here is one T cell receptor beta chain with its context. TCRdb reprocessed the RT-PCR reads with MiXCR, giving one entry per CDR3 protein. The sample contains about 400,000 distinct CDR3 sequences, more than 15% of which appear only once. This sample was taken from a study of patients and donors after allogeneic stem cell transplantation. Sequencing was carried out using blood, either unsorted or a sorted T cell fraction (not recorded which). The clonotype originates from a human donor who was either an allogeneic HSCT recipient or a stem cell or donor lymphocyte infusion donor (not recorded which). It is not recorded whose cells these are; they may come from a transplant donor.

The CDR3, as DNA: TGCGCCAGCAGCCAAGATCCGAGGGGGGCCCTCAAGCCCCAGCATTTT. Residues: CASSQDPRGALKPQHF. The chain links TRBV4-1 to TRBJ1-5; maybe TRBD1 (6 bases). V was cut by 0 bases and J by 8 bases, with 17 bases left in between. Germline lookup yields CDR1 MGHRA and CDR2 YSYEKL. This CDR3 spans 16 amino acids.